This T cell receptor (beta chain) was captured in a study of blood T cell repertoires in COVID-19. Study-level information: Sources were T cells, B-cell-depleted T cells, or PBMCs; the material itself was cDNA or gDNA.

The table came from immunoSEQ multiplex PCR; TCRdb's copy has only in-frame clones and leaves some out. The top ten clones hold less than 3.5% of a sample with 300,000 or so clones, roughly nine tenths of them seen once. Sample: peripheral blood. The source of this sequence is a woman aged 25 to 39 with COVID-19, enrolled during active disease.

CDR3 sequence (DNA): TGCGCCAGCAGCTTGCTAGGAAGCGCAGATACGCAGTATTTT. This sequence encodes CASSLLGSADTQYF. The V gene is TRBV5-1, the J gene TRBJ2-3, with D hard to call. CDR3 length equals 14 residues. Germline CDR1 reads SGHRS; CDR2 reads YFSETQ. The V and J ends lost 1 base and 4 bases respectively, with 10 bases between them.